This T cell receptor beta chain came from a study of blood T cells in healthy people across ages. The authors ran a second PCR of roughly 6 to 12 cycles using a sample-barcoded 5' primer and a J-beta primer mix. MiXCR was run by TCRdb on the 5' RACE reads, yielding one entry per CDR3 protein. Of about 1,400,000 distinct CDR3 sequences listed, around 39% were seen once; the top ten hold less than 8%. The sequenced sample consisted of blood. This TCR came from a woman in her late teens or twenties in good health.

CDR3 amino acids: CASSVPGLAYEQYF. The CDR3 coding sequence is TGTGCCAGCAGTGTTCCGGGACTTGCCTACGAGCAGTACTTC. The chain uses TRBV12-3 or TRBV12-4 and TRBJ2-7; possibly TRBD2 for D (6 bases). There are 14 residues in the CDR3. Trimming took off 5 bases at V and 2 bases at J, with 13 bases between the two ends.